This T cell receptor (beta chain) was retrieved from a study of blood T cell repertoires in COVID-19. Methods used by the authors: Reference gene primer amplification yielded estimated nucleated cell counts. TCRdb keeps only in-frame clones here, not all; method: immunoSEQ multiplex PCR. V and J calls and clone size are given by that table; D and trimming were obtained from the DNA. Altogether 650,000 to 800,000 clones are present, about nine tenths being singletons, with the ten largest covering under 0.3%. The ends lost 5 bases at V and 0 bases at J; junction bases unmatched: 3. This CDR3 region has 15 residues. Per the germline V gene, CDR1 is LNHNV and CDR2 is YYDKDF (reference sequence).

The sample consisted of peripheral blood. The chain couples TRBV15 to TRBJ1-1; 10 nucleotides align to TRBD1. The receptor comes from a young woman with acute or convalescent COVID-19. The DNA of the CDR3 is TGTGCCACCAGCCCGGACAGGGGGTTGAACACTGAAGCTTTCTTT. Residues: CATSPDRGLNTEAFF.